Presented here are 11 T cell receptor beta chains from one specimen sequenced in a study of blood T cell repertoires in COVID-19 (dated by TCRdb to 2018 to 2021). The method behind the library was the immunoSEQ multiplex PCR assay. The source is immuneACCESS, and TCRdb retained only in-frame sequences with V and J called. Part of the clones is not carried over; for the studies checked, unresolved V genes explain less than half of this, and the remainder is unexplained. In all, the sample holds approximately 270,000 clones, and under 95% of those were seen once. Around 2.8% of the sample comes from the top ten. The sample was PBMCs or T cells enriched from blood (not recorded which). These receptors were taken from a man in his forties who had been exposed to COVID-19.

The chain combines TRBV5-6 with TRBJ2-1, with 10 bases fitting TRBD2. V was clipped by 0 bases and J by 7 bases; unmatched bases: 4. Germline V CDR1 and CDR2: SGHDT, YYEEEE. CDR3 length: 15 amino acids. CDR3 sequence reads: CASSLAVAGGNEQFF. CDR3 bases: TGTGCCAGCAGCTTGGCAGTAGCGGGAGGTAATGAGCAGTTCTTC.

V gene TRBV5-1 combines with J gene TRBJ2-7, with D maybe TRBD1 (5 bases). The CDR3 is made up of 14 amino acids. Germline V CDR1 and CDR2: SGHRS, YFSETQ. The V and J ends lost 5 bases and 3 bases respectively, with 15 bases between them. The CDR3 is CASRIGQGYYEQYF. CDR3 sequence (DNA): TGCGCCAGCAGGATTGGGCAGGGTTACTACGAGCAGTACTTC.

The J gene is TRBJ1-3, the V gene TRBV6-4, with D hard to call. V lost 0 bases, J lost 1 base, and 13 bases lay in between. The CDR3 consists of 17 residues. Germline CDR1 reads MRHNA; CDR2 reads SNTAGT. The CDR3 nucleotides read TGTGCCAGCAGTGACTCGAAGATCCCCAGGTCTGGAAACACCATATATTTT. Translating it yields CASSDSKIPRSGNTIYF.

The genes are TRBV19 and TRBJ2-3; 7 bases fit TRBD2. The CDR3 length is 15 residues. J lost 5 bases, V lost 6 bases, and 11 bases had no gene match. Germline loops: CDR1 LNHDA, CDR2 SQIVND (reference sequence). The CDR3 spells CASSRAGTSRDTQYF. The CDR3 DNA reads TGTGCCAGTAGCCGAGCGGGAACTTCTAGAGATACGCAGTATTTT.

The gene calls are TRBV2 and TRBJ1-1, with unresolved D. Germline values: CDR1 SNHLY, CDR2 FYNNEI. The CDR3 consists of 14 residues. Trimming took 8 bases from V and 4 from J, leaving 17 bases between them. The CDR3 nucleotides are TGTGCCAGCGGTACAACAGCGGGTGGCACTGAAGCTTTCTTT. Its translation is CASGTTAGGTEAFF.

V gene TRBV21-1 combines with J gene TRBJ1-5. TRBV21-1 is designated a pseudogene. The CDR3 totals 17 residues. The CDR3 DNA reads as TGTGCCAGCACCTGGGCGGGGTCGGAGGGCTACTGTCAGCCCCAGCATTTT. This codes for CASTWAGSEGYCQPQHF.

V and J are TRBV6-5 and TRBJ1-2, with D unresolved. V lost 6 bases to trimming and J lost 4 bases, with 12 bases between them. CDR3 length: 13 residues. CDR1 and CDR2 from the germline V gene are MNHEY and SVGAGI. CDR3 region: CASRRERSYGYTF. In DNA, the CDR3 is TGTGCCAGCAGAAGGGAGAGGAGCTATGGCTACACCTTC.

This clone was detected only once. CDR3 sequence reads: CASSLDPSGFYEQYF. CDR3 coding DNA: TGTGCCAGCAGCCTAGATCCCAGCGGGTTCTACGAGCAGTACTTC. The chain couples TRBV7-9 to TRBJ2-7; tentatively, D is TRBD2 (6 bases). The CDR3 is made up of 15 amino acids. Trimming cost V 5 bases and J 3 bases, with 17 bases left between them. Looked up from germline, CDR1 is SEHNR and CDR2 is FQNEAQ (reference sequence).

The chain is built from TRBV15 and TRBJ2-1; 9 bases line up with TRBD2. Germline V gives CDR1 LNHNV, CDR2 YYDKDF (reference sequence). The CDR3 has 13 amino acids. Trimming at V came to 8 bases and at J to 7 bases, leaving 6 bases not matched to a gene. The CDR3 nucleotides are TGTGCCACCGGTCCTAGCGGGATGAATGAGCAGTTCTTC. This translates into CATGPSGMNEQFF.

CDR3 protein: CASSPPGQVYEQYF. The CDR3 DNA follows: TGTGCCAGCAGCCCTCCGGGACAGGTCTACGAGCAGTACTTC. The chain joins TRBV7-6 to TRBJ2-7; the match to TRBD1 covers 8 bases. Germline CDR1 SGHVS, CDR2 FNYEAQ. CDR3 size: 14 residues. The V segment lost 5 bases and the J segment 3 bases; nucleotides outside the gene matches: 6.

The V and J genes are TRBV30 and TRBJ2-1; D remains ambiguous. The germline V gene has CDR1 GTSNPN and CDR2 SVGIG (reference sequence). The V end lost 0 bases, the J end lost 8 bases, and 11 bases lay between the germline ends. The CDR3 spans 13 residues. CDR3 nucleotide sequence: TGTGCCTGGAGTGTCACTGGCGGCCATGAGCAGTTCTTC. Its protein is CAWSVTGGHEQFF.